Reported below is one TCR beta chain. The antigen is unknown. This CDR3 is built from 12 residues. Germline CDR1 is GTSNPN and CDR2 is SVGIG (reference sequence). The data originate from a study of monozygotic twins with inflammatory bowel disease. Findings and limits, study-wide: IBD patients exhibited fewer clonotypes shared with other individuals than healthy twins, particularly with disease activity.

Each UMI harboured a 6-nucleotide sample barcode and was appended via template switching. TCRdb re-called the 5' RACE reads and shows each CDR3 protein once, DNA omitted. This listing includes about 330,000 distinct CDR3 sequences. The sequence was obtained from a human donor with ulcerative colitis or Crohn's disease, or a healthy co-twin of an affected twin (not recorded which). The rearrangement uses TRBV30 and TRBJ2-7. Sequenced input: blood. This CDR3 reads CAWRGSSYEQYF.